Sequencing of this T cell receptor beta chain was carried out in a study of T cells in Graves' hyperthyroidism and ophthalmopathy. General study points: Ophthalmopathy was separated from stable hyperthyroidism by a 13 V-J model. Within blood appeared most thyroid clonotypes that had expanded above 0.001.

With a duration under 2 months, the hyperthyroidism was newly diagnosed in patients aged 18 to 65. PBMCs were sourced from more than 9 ml fresh peripheral blood. Authors of the study amplified TCR beta CDR3 regions from RNA transcripts. During a first-round RT-PCR of the TCR CDR3, the HTBI primer set was used. Via MiXCR, TCRdb re-called the multiplex PCR reads, giving one row per CDR3 protein. This sample carries some 500,000 distinct CDR3 sequences, roughly 14% of them seen once, and the ten largest clones take 15% to 20%. This clonotype was recorded at least ten times. Its antigen remains unknown. This CDR3 comprises 14 residues. The V gene end was trimmed by 10 bases and the J gene end by 5 bases; junction bases not matched to a gene: 10.

The receptor's source is a woman aged 18-29 years with Graves' hyperthyroidism. This chain uses TRBV12-3 or TRBV12-4 with TRBJ2-1, with 8 bases matching TRBD2. Sequenced input: blood. CDR3 protein: CATLSGSRHNEQFF. The CDR3 region has the DNA TGTGCCACCCTAAGCGGGAGCCGCCACAATGAGCAGTTCTTC.